A selection of T cell receptor beta chains follows, all from one sample in a study of T-cell memory formation after mild COVID-19. TCRdb fed the 5' RACE reads into MiXCR, producing one record per CDR3 protein. The sample carries about 160,000 distinct CDR3 sequences, less than 40% recorded once. The sample taken for sequencing was PBMCs or a T cell subset sorted from them (not recorded which). These TCRs come from an adult woman who had mild COVID-19 (a few samples of this study predate the infection). Cell type and time point are not known. Each CDR3 is given with its conserved first and last residue. The D gene is left open where the match is weak. Not all rows give a size; the values are once, few, many and, for expanded clones, a class.

d_call,j_call,v_call,clone_size,cdr3_nt,cdr3_aa
.,TRBJ2-5,TRBV7-2,.,TGTGCCAGCAGCTTAGCGGACCCAATCCAAGAGACCCAGTACTTC,CASSLADPIQETQYF
TRBD1,TRBJ1-1,TRBV5-1,few,TGCGCCAGCAGCTTGGCCACAGGGGTTACTGAAGCTTTCTTT,CASSLATGVTEAFF
.,TRBJ2-3,TRBV25-1,once,TGTGCCAGTAGTAATTTTGAGGGGGGGGCCTCAGATACGCAGTATTTT,CASSNFEGGASDTQYF
.,TRBJ1-5,TRBV28,few,TGTGCCAGCAGTTTCGGGGGAGGCCAGGGTCGGGGTAATCAGCCCCAGCATTTT,CASSFGGGQGRGNQPQHF
.,TRBJ2-3,TRBV9,.,TGTGCCAGCAGCGTAGAAGGAGGGAGCGGCACAGATACGCAGTATTTT,CASSVEGGSGTDTQYF
.,TRBJ2-7,TRBV5-8,.,TGTGCCAGCAGCCTCCCGGAGCCCTACGAGCAGTACTTC,CASSLPEPYEQYF
TRBD2,TRBJ2-7,TRBV6-5,.,TGTGCCAGCAGTTACCTCCCTAGCGGGAGATCCTACGAGCAGTACTTC,CASSYLPSGRSYEQYF
TRBD2,TRBJ2-3,TRBV5-1,.,TGCGCCAGCAGCTTGGGACTAGCGGGAGGGCCCAGAGATACGCAGTATTTT,CASSLGLAGGPRDTQYF
TRBD1,TRBJ2-3,TRBV7-9,few,TGTGCCAGCAGCCGTGGACAGGGGGCAGATACGCAGTATTTT,CASSRGQGADTQYF
TRBD1,TRBJ2-5,TRBV20-1,.,TGCAGTGCTAGAGAGCTCACAGGGGCCCCTATGGAGACCCAGTACTTC,CSARELTGAPMETQYF
TRBD2,TRBJ2-1,TRBV29-1,.,TGCAGCGTTGAAGGACTAGCGGGAGTGGGCTCCTACAATGAGCAGTTCTTC,CSVEGLAGVGSYNEQFF
TRBD2,TRBJ2-5,TRBV5-4,many,TGTGCCAGCAGCTCAGCGGGGGGACTCCAAGAGACCCAGTACTTC,CASSSAGGLQETQYF
.,TRBJ2-7,TRBV20-1,.,TGCAGTGCTAGACTGGACGAGCAGTACTTC,CSARLDEQYF
TRBD1,TRBJ1-5,TRBV6-2/TRBV6-3,.,TGTGCCACCTCCGGGACAGGGGGCCAAAATCAGCCCCAGCATTTT,CATSGTGGQNQPQHF
.,TRBJ2-7,TRBV21-1,.,TGTGCCAGCAGCAAAGGATTCCAGAATTACGAGCAGTACTTC,CASSKGFQNYEQYF
TRBD2,TRBJ2-5,TRBV20-1,few,TGCAGTGCGCCTACCGGGACTAGCTTTTTTACCTCGAAAGAGACCCAGTACTTC,CSAPTGTSFFTSKETQYF
.,TRBJ1-3,TRBV6-5,.,TGTGCCAGCAGTTACTCCCCGGGAAACACCATATATTTT,CASSYSPGNTIYF
TRBD1,TRBJ1-1,TRBV7-3,few,TGTGCCAGCAGCCTTACAGGGGGCGTAGGGTTTACTGAAGCTTTCTTT,CASSLTGGVGFTEAFF
.,TRBJ1-2,TRBV12-3/TRBV12-4,.,TGTGCCAGCAGTTTAGAAACGTTTGGCTACACCTTC,CASSLETFGYTF
.,TRBJ2-6,TRBV11-1,.,TGTGCCAGCAGCTTTCCCGGGCGAGGGGCCAACGTCCTGACTTTC,CASSFPGRGANVLTF
.,TRBJ2-2,TRBV2,.,TGTGCCAGCAGCGACACCTCTCGAGCGGGGGAGCTGTTTTTT,CASSDTSRAGELFF
.,TRBJ2-1,TRBV24-1,.,TGTGCCACCAGTGATTTTTCGGGGAGCTCCTACAATGAGCAGTTCTTC,CATSDFSGSSYNEQFF
.,TRBJ2-5,TRBV4-1,.,TGCGCCAGCAGCGACATGGGGGGTATGGGAGAGACCCAGTACTTC,CASSDMGGMGETQYF
TRBD2,TRBJ2-1,TRBV7-3,.,TGTGCCAGCAGCTCTGGGACTAGCTATGAGCAGTTCTTC,CASSSGTSYEQFF
TRBD1,TRBJ1-2,TRBV15,.,TGTGCCACCAGCCCCGACAGGGAACCCTTCTATGGCTACACCTTC,CATSPDREPFYGYTF
.,TRBJ2-3,TRBV20-1,few,TGCAGTGCTAGCCTCCGCCTACTGGGAGATACGCAGTATTTT,CSASLRLLGDTQYF
.,TRBJ2-2,TRBV5-1,.,TGCGCCAGCAGCTTGGTGATGTCCGGCAACACCGGGGAGCTGTTTTTT,CASSLVMSGNTGELFF
.,TRBJ2-5,TRBV20-1,.,TGCAGTCCCCTTTCTAAGGCTGAGACCCAGTACTTC,CSPLSKAETQYF
.,TRBJ2-6,TRBV19,.,TGTGCCAGTAGTGCCTTCCAGGTTAGCTCTGGGGCCAACGTCCTGACTTTC,CASSAFQVSSGANVLTF
TRBD2,TRBJ2-3,TRBV7-2,many,TGTGCCAGCAGCTATACTAGCGTCAGCACAGATACGCAGTATTTT,CASSYTSVSTDTQYF
.,TRBJ2-1,TRBV6-6,.,TGTGCCAGCAGTTACTACTCGGAGACCCGGGACCCGGCCTACAATGAGCAGTTCTTC,CASSYYSETRDPAYNEQFF
.,TRBJ2-2,TRBV7-2,.,TGTGCCAGCAGCTTAGCGCTCCGGGCCGGGGAGCTGTTTTTT,CASSLALRAGELFF
.,TRBJ2-7,TRBV12-3/TRBV12-4,.,TGTGCCAGCAGTACAGGCGACGAGCAGTACTTC,CASSTGDEQYF
.,TRBJ1-1,TRBV11-3,.,TGTGCCAGCAGCCCCAGTCCGGGACGGACCACTGAAGCTTTCTTT,CASSPSPGRTTEAFF
.,TRBJ2-5,TRBV6-2/TRBV6-3,few,TGTGCCAGCAGTACGGGACTTTTTGGGGCCCAGTACTTC,CASSTGLFGAQYF
.,TRBJ2-2,TRBV7-9,few,TGTGCCAGCAGCCTCTCGAGGACTTCCGGGGAGCTGTTTTTT,CASSLSRTSGELFF
.,TRBJ2-5,TRBV6-5,many,TGTGCCAGCAGTGTGCGAGCGCACCAAGAGACCCAGTACTTC,CASSVRAHQETQYF
TRBD1,TRBJ2-6,TRBV14,.,TGTGCCAGCAGCCCGTATACCGGGACAGGGTCCAACGTCCTGACTTTC,CASSPYTGTGSNVLTF
.,TRBJ1-5,TRBV7-8,.,TGTGCCAGCAGCTTGGTGATCGAGAGTAATAGCAATCAGCCCCAGCATTTT,CASSLVIESNSNQPQHF
.,TRBJ1-3,TRBV3-1,.,TGTGCCAGCAGCCGACTAAACACTGGAAACACCATATATTTT,CASSRLNTGNTIYF
TRBD1,TRBJ2-2,TRBV7-2,few,TGTGCCAGCAGCTTAGACGGGACAGGGTTGGCCGGGGAGCTGTTTTTT,CASSLDGTGLAGELFF
.,TRBJ2-1,TRBV13,.,TGTGCCAGCAGTCGAACGGGCGCTGAGCAGTTCTTC,CASSRTGAEQFF
TRBD1,TRBJ2-1,TRBV18,few,TGTGCCAGCTCACCACGCAGGGGGCAGGATGAGCAGTTCTTC,CASSPRRGQDEQFF
TRBD1,TRBJ2-1,TRBV20-1,.,TGCAGTGCTAGCCCCTACAGGGGCGAGAATGAGCAGTTCTTC,CSASPYRGENEQFF
.,TRBJ1-2,TRBV2,few,TGTGCCAGCAGTGAATCTCGGGACCGCTTGAGCTACACCTTC,CASSESRDRLSYTF
.,TRBJ2-2,TRBV12-3/TRBV12-4,few,TGTGCCAGCAGCCCTAGTCGCGTGGAAAACACCGGGGAGCTGTTTTTT,CASSPSRVENTGELFF
.,TRBJ2-3,TRBV27,few,TGTGCCAGCAGGGAACGCACAGATACGCAGTATTTT,CASRERTDTQYF
.,TRBJ2-5,TRBV7-6,few,TGTGCCAGCAGCAAACCCGACAGGAACCAAGAGACCCAGTACTTC,CASSKPDRNQETQYF
TRBD1,TRBJ1-2,TRBV29-1,.,TGCAGCGTTGAACCAGCGGGACAGGGTTATGGCTACACCTTC,CSVEPAGQGYGYTF
.,TRBJ1-1,TRBV7-9,.,TGTGCCAGCAGCCGCTCGGGGGTCGAAGCTTTCTTT,CASSRSGVEAFF
.,TRBJ2-3,TRBV15,.,TGTGCCACCAGCAACAGGGTGTCGAAGGATACGCAGTATTTT,CATSNRVSKDTQYF
TRBD1,TRBJ2-2,TRBV29-1,.,TGCAGCGTGGGACAGGGCCTGAACACCGGGGAGCTGTTTTTT,CSVGQGLNTGELFF
.,TRBJ1-5,TRBV28,.,TGTGCCAGCAGATCTACAGGGAACAATCAGCCCCAGCATTTT,CASRSTGNNQPQHF
TRBD1,TRBJ2-1,TRBV20-1,few,TGCAGTGCTAAGACAACGGGACAGGGATACAATGAGCAGTTCTTC,CSAKTTGQGYNEQFF
.,TRBJ2-3,TRBV5-1,.,TGCGCCAGCAGCTTGGTGGTGTCGTCCAGCACAGATACGCAGTATTTT,CASSLVVSSSTDTQYF
.,TRBJ2-5,TRBV24-1,.,TGTGCCACCAGTGCGGGGGGCGAAGAAGAGACCCAGTACTTC,CATSAGGEEETQYF